A selection of T cell receptor beta chains follows, all from one sample in a study of T cell responses to AZD1222 COVID-19 vaccine. Only in-frame clones appear in the TCRdb table, and some are missing; sequencing was by immunoSEQ multiplex PCR. Seen here are about 91,000 clones, 92% observed once, and the top ten hold 3.1%. The sequenced sample was peripheral blood, obtained 28 days after the second AZD1222 dose. Source of these receptors: an adult who received the AZD1222 COVID-19 vaccine. The CDR3 runs from the conserved cysteine through the conserved F or W. D genes are given only for firm matches.

TRBV9,TRBJ2-3,-,CASSERDPSTSTQYF
TRBV24-1,TRBJ2-3,-,CATSDPTSATDTQYF
TRBV11-2,TRBJ1-5,-,CASSLGDRHSNQPQHF
TRBV5-1,TRBJ2-2,TRBD1,CASSFGQGDTGELFF
TRBV18,TRBJ2-3,TRBD2,CASSRTSGGAWQYF
TRBV7-9,TRBJ2-3,-,CASSPGEVTQYF
TRBV5-4,TRBJ1-2,TRBD1,CASSSRQGVDYGYTF
TRBV19,TRBJ1-3,-,CASSPSASGNTIYF
TRBV2,TRBJ2-5,-,CASSVPRGETQYF
TRBV30,TRBJ1-2,TRBD1,CAWSVGQGYGYTF
TRBV19,TRBJ1-5,TRBD1,CASSKSGGFDYSNQPQHF
TRBV15,TRBJ1-6,-,CATSSTGPQSYNSPLHF
TRBV30,TRBJ1-6,TRBD1,CAWNRGQGSPLHF
TRBV28,TRBJ2-5,TRBD2,CASSKPGTSGWETQYF
TRBV6-6,TRBJ1-2,-,CASSPGSASNYGYTF
TRBV4-1,TRBJ2-5,TRBD2,CASSQGGTSGGETQYF
TRBV6-1,TRBJ1-2,-,CASSEVGTVPNYGYTF
TRBV4-1,TRBJ1-1,-,CASSQGPGETFF
TRBV6-5,TRBJ2-5,-,CASSYGETQYF
TRBV6-2/TRBV6-3,TRBJ1-1,-,CASSRGQQNTEAFF
TRBV11-3,TRBJ2-7,TRBD2,CASSSGGLGGYEQYF
TRBV2,TRBJ1-2,-,CASRRVMSGGYTF
TRBV5-6,TRBJ1-2,-,CASSYPQAGANYGYTF